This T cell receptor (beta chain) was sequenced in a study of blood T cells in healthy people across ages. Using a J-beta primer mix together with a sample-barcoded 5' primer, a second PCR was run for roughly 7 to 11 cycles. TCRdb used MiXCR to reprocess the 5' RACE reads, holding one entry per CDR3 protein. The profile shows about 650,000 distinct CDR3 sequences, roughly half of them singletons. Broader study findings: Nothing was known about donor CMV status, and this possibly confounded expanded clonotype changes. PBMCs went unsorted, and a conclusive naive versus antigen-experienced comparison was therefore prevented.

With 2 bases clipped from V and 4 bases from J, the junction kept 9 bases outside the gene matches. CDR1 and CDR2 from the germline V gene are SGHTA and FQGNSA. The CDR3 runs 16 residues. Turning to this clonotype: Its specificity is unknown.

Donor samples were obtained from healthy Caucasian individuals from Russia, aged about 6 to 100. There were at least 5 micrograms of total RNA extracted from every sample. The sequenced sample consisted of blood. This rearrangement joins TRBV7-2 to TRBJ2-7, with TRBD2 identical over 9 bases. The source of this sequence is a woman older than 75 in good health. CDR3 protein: CASSLNAGGPGYEQYF. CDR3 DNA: TGTGCCAGCAGCTTAAATGCGGGGGGGCCGGGGTACGAGCAGTACTTC.